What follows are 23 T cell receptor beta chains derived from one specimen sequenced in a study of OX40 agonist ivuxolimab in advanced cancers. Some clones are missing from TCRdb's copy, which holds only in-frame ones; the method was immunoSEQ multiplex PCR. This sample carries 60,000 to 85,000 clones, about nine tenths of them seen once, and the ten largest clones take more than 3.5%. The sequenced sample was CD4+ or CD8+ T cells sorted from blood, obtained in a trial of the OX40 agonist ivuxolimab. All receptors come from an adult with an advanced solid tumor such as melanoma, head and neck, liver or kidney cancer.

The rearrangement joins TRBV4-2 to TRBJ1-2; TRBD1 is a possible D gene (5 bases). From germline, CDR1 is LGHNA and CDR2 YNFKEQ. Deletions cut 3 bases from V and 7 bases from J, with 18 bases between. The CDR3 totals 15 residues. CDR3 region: CASSQAWGGDGGYTF. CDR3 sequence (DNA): TGTGCCAGCAGCCAGGCCTGGGGGGGAGACGGTGGCTACACCTTC.

Here the CDR3 reads CASSPETYEQYF. The CDR3 DNA follows: TGTGCCAGCAGCCCCGAAACCTACGAGCAGTACTTC. The rearrangement uses TRBV5-5 and TRBJ2-7, with unresolved D. V lost 4 bases and J lost 2, with 7 bases in between. Germline-derived CDR1 and CDR2 are SGHKS and YYEKEE (reference sequence). This CDR3 contains 12 residues.

The CDR3 is CASRTGQGGYQPQHF. The CDR3 bases are TGTGCCAGCAGAACCGGACAGGGAGGTTATCAGCCCCAGCATTTT. The chain carries TRBV2 and TRBJ1-5, with 8 bases that match TRBD1. The V gene's germline CDR1 is SNHLY and CDR2 FYNNEI. The CDR3 totals 15 residues. V lost 6 bases and J lost 5; bases outside the gene matches: 9.

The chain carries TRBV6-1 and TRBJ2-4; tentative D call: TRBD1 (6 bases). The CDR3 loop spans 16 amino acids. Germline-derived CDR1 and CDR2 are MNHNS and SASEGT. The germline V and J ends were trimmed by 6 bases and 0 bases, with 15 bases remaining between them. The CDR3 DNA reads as TGTGCCAGCAGGGAACAGGGCTTCGGAGCCAAAAACATTCAGTACTTC. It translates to CASREQGFGAKNIQYF.

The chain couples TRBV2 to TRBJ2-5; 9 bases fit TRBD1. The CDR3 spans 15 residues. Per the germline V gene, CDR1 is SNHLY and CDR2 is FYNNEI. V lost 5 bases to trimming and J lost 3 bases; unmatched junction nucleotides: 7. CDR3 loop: CASSPTGTGKETQYF. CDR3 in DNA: TGTGCCAGCAGTCCTACCGGGACAGGGAAAGAGACCCAGTACTTC.

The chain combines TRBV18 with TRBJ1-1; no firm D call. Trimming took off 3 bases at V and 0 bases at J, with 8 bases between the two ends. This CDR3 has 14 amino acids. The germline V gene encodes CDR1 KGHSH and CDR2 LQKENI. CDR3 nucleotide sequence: TGTGCCAGCTCACCGATACTAATGAACACTGAAGCTTTCTTT. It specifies CASSPILMNTEAFF.

The CDR3 nucleotides read TGTGCCAGCACCACAGGGGCGGGACGCAATCAGCCCCAGCATTTT. Translation: CASTTGAGRNQPQHF. The rearrangement uses TRBV28 and TRBJ1-5; TRBD1 agrees at 7 bases. V shed 7 bases, J shed 2 bases, and the junction held 8 bases outside the gene matches. CDR1 is MDHEN and CDR2 is SYDVKM in the germline V gene. CDR3 size: 15 residues.

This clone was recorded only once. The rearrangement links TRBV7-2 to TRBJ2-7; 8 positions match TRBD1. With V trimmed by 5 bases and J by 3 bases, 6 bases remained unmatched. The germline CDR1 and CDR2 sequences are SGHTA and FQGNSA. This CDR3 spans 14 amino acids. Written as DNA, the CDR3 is TGTGCCAGCAGCACGACAGGGGTTGGCTACGAGCAGTACTTC. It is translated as CASSTTGVGYEQYF. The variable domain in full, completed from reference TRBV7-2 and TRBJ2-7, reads GAGVSQSPSNKVTEKGKDVELRCDPISGHTALYWYRQSLGQGLEFLIYFQGNSAPDKSGLPSDRFSAERTGGSVSTLTIQRTQQEDSAVYLCASSTTGVGYEQYFGPGTRLTVT.

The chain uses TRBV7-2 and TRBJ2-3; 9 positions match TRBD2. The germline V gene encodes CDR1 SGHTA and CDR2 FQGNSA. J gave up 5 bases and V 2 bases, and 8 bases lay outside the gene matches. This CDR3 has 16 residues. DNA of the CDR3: TGTGCCAGCAGCTTAAAAAGCGGGGGGCCGGGAGATACGCAGTATTTT. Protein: CASSLKSGGPGDTQYF.

The CDR3 region is CASSRQPNTEAFF. CDR3 coding DNA: TGTGCCAGCAGTCGGCAGCCTAACACTGAAGCTTTCTTT. This chain uses TRBV6-1 with TRBJ1-1, with D hard to call. V was clipped by 5 bases and J by 2 bases, with 9 bases between them. Per germline, CDR1 MNHNS and CDR2 SASEGT. CDR3 length: 13 residues.

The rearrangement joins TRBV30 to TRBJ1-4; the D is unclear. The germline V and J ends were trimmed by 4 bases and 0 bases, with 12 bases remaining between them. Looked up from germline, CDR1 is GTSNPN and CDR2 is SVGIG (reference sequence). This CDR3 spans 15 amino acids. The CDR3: CAWTRVGATNEKLFF. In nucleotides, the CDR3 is TGTGCCTGGACCCGCGTGGGAGCAACTAATGAAAAACTGTTTTTT.

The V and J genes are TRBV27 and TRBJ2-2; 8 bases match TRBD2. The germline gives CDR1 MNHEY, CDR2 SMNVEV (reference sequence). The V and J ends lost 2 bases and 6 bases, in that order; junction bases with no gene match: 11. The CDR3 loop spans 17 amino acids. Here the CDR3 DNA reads TGTGCCAGCAGTTTAAGGAGTGGCGGGAGGACCCCCGGGGAGCTGTTTTTT. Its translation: CASSLRSGGRTPGELFF.

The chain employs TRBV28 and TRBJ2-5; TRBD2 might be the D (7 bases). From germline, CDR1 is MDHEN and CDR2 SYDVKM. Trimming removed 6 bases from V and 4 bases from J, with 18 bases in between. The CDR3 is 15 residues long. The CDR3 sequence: CASSKGGARPETQYF. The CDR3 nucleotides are TGTGCCAGCAGCAAAGGGGGGGCAAGGCCAGAGACCCAGTACTTC. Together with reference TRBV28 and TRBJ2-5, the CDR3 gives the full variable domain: DVKVTQSSRYLVKRTGEKVFLECVQDMDHENMFWYRQDPGLGLRLIYFSYDVKMKEKGDIPEGYSVSREKKERFSLILESASTNQTSMYLCASSKGGARPETQYFGPGTRLLVL.

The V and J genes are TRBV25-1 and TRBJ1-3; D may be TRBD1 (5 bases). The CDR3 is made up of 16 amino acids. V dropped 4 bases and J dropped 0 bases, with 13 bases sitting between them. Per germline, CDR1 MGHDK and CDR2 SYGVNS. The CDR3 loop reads CASSADRGLSGNTIYF. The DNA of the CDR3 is TGTGCCAGCAGTGCGGACCGGGGCCTCTCTGGAAACACCATATATTTT.

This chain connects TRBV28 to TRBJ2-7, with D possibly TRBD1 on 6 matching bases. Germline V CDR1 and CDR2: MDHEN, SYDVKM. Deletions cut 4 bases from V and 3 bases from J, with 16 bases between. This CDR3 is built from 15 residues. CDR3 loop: CASSSLTGKVYEQYF. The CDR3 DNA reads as TGTGCCAGCAGTTCCTTGACAGGTAAAGTCTACGAGCAGTACTTC. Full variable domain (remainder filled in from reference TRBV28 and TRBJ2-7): DVKVTQSSRYLVKRTGEKVFLECVQDMDHENMFWYRQDPGLGLRLIYFSYDVKMKEKGDIPEGYSVSREKKERFSLILESASTNQTSMYLCASSSLTGKVYEQYFGPGTRLTVT.

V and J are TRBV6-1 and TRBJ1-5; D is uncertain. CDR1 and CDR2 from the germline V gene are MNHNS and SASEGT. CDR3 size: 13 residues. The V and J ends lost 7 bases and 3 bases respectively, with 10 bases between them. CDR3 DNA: TGTGCCAGCACCGGCGGGATCAATCAGCCCCAGCATTTT. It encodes CASTGGINQPQHF.

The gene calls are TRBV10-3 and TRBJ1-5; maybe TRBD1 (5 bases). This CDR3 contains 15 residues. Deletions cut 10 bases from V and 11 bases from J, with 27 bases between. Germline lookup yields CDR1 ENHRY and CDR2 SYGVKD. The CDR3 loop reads CATSDGAERMSAQHF. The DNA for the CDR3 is TGTGCCACCAGCGATGGGGCAGAGAGGATGTCGGCCCAGCATTTT.

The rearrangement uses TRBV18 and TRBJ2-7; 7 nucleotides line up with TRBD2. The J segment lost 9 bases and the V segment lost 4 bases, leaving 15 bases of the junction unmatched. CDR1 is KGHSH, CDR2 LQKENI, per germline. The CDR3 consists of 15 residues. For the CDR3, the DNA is TGTGCCAGCTCACAACCAGCGGGAATGCAGGTCGGGCAGTACTTC. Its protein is CASSQPAGMQVGQYF. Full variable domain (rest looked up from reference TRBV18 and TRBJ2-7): NAGVMQNPRHLVRRRGQEARLRCSPMKGHSHVYWYRQLPEEGLKFMVYLQKENIIDESGMPKERFSAEFPKEGPSILRIQQVVRGDSAAYFCASSQPAGMQVGQYFGPGTRLTVT.

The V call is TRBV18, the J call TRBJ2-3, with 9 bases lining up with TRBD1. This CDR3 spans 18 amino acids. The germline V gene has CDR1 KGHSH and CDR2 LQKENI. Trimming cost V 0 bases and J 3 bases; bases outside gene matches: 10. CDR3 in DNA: TGTGCCAGCTCACCACCGGTCTGGGAGGGGACAGGGACAGATACGCAGTATTTT. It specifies CASSPPVWEGTGTDTQYF.

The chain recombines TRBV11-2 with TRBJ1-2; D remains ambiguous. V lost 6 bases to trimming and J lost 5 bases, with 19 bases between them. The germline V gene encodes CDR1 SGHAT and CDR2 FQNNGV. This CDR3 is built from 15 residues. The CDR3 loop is CASSTPREWAYGYTF. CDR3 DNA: TGTGCCAGCAGTACCCCCCGCGAGTGGGCATATGGCTACACCTTC. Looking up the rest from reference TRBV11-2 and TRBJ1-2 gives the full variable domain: EAGVAQSPRYKIIEKRQSVAFWCNPISGHATLYWYQQILGQGPKLLIQFQNNGVVDDSQLPKDRFSAERLKGVDSTLKIQPAKLEDSAVYLCASSTPREWAYGYTFGSGTRLTVV.

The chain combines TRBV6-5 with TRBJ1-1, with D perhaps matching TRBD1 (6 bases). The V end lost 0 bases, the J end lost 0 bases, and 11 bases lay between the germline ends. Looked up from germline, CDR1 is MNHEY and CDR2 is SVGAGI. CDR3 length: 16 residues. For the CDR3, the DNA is TGTGCCAGCAGTTACTCGGGGGGGCGGGTGAACACTGAAGCTTTCTTT. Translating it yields CASSYSGGRVNTEAFF.

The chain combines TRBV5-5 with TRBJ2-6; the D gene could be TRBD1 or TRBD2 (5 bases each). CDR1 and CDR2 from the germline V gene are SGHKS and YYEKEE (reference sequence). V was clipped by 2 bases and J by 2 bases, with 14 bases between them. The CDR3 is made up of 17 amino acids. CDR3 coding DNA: TGTGCCAGCAGCTTACCCGGGACGGCCACTGGGGCCAACGTCCTGACTTTC. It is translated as CASSLPGTATGANVLTF.

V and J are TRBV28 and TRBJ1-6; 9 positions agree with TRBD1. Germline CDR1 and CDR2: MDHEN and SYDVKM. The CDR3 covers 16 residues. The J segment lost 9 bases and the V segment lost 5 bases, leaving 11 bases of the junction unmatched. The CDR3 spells CASSTSGTGLSSPLHF. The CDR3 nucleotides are TGTGCCAGCAGTACCTCAGGGACAGGGTTGAGTTCACCCCTCCACTTT.